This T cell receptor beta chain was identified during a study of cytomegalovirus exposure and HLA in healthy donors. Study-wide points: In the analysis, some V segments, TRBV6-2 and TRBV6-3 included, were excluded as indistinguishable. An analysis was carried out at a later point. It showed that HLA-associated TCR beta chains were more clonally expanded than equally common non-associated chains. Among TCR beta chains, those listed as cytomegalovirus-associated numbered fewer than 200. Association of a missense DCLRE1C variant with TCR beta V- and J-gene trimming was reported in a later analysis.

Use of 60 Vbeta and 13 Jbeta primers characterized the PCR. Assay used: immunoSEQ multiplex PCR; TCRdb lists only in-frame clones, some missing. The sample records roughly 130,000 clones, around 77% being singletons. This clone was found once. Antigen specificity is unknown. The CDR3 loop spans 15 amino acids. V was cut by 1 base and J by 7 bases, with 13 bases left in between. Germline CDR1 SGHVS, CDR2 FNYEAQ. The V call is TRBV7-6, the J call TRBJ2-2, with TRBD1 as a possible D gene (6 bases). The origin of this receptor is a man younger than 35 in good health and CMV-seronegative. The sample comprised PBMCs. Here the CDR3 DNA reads TGTGCCAGCAGCTTAGGGGCACAGGGCGTCGGGGAGCTGTTTTTT. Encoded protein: CASSLGAQGVGELFF.